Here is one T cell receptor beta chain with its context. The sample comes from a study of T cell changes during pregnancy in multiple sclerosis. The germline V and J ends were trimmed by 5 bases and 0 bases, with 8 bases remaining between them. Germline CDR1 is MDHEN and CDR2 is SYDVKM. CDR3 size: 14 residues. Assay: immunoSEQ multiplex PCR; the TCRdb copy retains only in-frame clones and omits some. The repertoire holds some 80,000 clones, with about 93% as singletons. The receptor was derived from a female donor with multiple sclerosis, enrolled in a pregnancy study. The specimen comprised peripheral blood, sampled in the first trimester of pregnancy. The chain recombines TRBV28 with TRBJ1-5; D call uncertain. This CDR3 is CASSREGSNQPQHF. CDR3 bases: TGTGCCAGCAGTCGGGAGGGTAGCAATCAGCCCCAGCATTTT.